This TCR beta chain was captured by sequencing in a study of T cell changes during pregnancy in multiple sclerosis. Assay: immunoSEQ multiplex PCR; the TCRdb copy retains only in-frame clones and omits some. The repertoire holds 65,000 to 85,000 clones, with roughly 94% as singletons. Per the germline V gene, CDR1 is PRHDT and CDR2 is FYEKMQ (reference sequence). V was clipped by 6 bases and J by 2 bases, with 15 bases between them. The CDR3 has 15 residues. This receptor was obtained from a female donor with multiple sclerosis, enrolled in a pregnancy study. The rearrangement links TRBV13 to TRBJ2-3; D is possibly TRBD2 (5 bases). The sequencing used peripheral blood, collected after pregnancy. CDR3 sequence (DNA): TGTGCCAGCAGTATCCAGAGGGTCCTCACAGATACGCAGTATTTT. Translating gives CASSIQRVLTDTQYF. The whole variable domain, filled in from reference TRBV13 and TRBJ2-3, reads AAGVIQSPRHLIKEKRETATLKCYPIPRHDTVYWYQQGPGQDPQFLISFYEKMQSDKGSIPDRFSAQQFSDYHSELNMSSLELGDSALYFCASSIQRVLTDTQYFGPGTRLTVL.